The 14 T cell receptor beta chains given below trace back to one sample, sequenced in a study of blood T cell repertoires in COVID-19. Only in-frame clones appear in the TCRdb table, and some are missing; sequencing was by immunoSEQ multiplex PCR. This table has roughly 49,000 clones, 85% to 90% appearing once. The sequenced sample consisted of peripheral blood. The source is a human donor in a cohort sampled during active COVID-19.

V usage is TRBV2 and J usage is TRBJ2-7; 9 positions match TRBD2. Trimming cost V 6 bases and J 2 bases; bases outside gene matches: 2. The CDR3 is 13 residues long. CDR1 is SNHLY and CDR2 is FYNNEI in the germline V gene. This CDR3 reads CASRIAGAYEQYV. The CDR3 DNA follows: TGTGCCAGCAGAATAGCGGGGGCCTACGAGCAGTACGTC.

This chain links TRBV5-1 with TRBJ2-7; a weak D match, TRBD1 (5 bases). Trimming shortened V by 1 base and J by 4 bases, and 9 bases separated the two germline ends. Germline values: CDR1 SGHRS, CDR2 YFSETQ. This CDR3 is 13 amino acids long. The CDR3 nucleotides are TGCGCCAGCAGCTTGCAGGGCCGGTACGAGCAGTACTTC. Translation: CASSLQGRYEQYF.

V usage is TRBV5-6 and J usage is TRBJ1-1, with D possibly being TRBD1 (6 bases). The CDR3 has 17 residues. The germline gives CDR1 SGHDT, CDR2 YYEEEE. The germline V and J ends were trimmed by 0 bases and 0 bases, with 15 bases remaining between them. The CDR3 bases are TGTGCCAGCAGCTTGGCCTCGACAGGATACATGAACACTGAAGCTTTCTTT. This gives the protein CASSLASTGYMNTEAFF. Full variable domain (outside the CDR3, taken from reference TRBV5-6 and TRBJ1-1): DAGVTQSPTHLIKTRGQQVTLRCSPKSGHDTVSWYQQALGQGPQFIFQYYEEEERQRGNFPDRFSGHQFPNYSSELNVNALLLGDSALYLCASSLASTGYMNTEAFFGQGTRLTVV.

The chain employs TRBV18 and TRBJ2-5; TRBD2 is a possible D gene (6 bases). Looked up from germline, CDR1 is KGHSH and CDR2 is LQKENI. Trimming shortened V by 1 base and J by 3 bases, and 9 bases separated the two germline ends. The CDR3 contains 14 residues. The CDR3 DNA follows: TGTGCCAGCTCACCACGGGGGGTTGAAGAGACCCAGTACTTC. Translated: CASSPRGVEETQYF.

This rearrangement joins TRBV19 to TRBJ2-7; 8 nucleotides agree with TRBD1. CDR3 length: 15 residues. J gave up 2 bases and V 1 base, and 4 bases lay outside the gene matches. Germline V CDR1 and CDR2: LNHDA, SQIVND (reference sequence). CDR3 residues: CASSIGGRGPYEQYF. The CDR3 DNA reads as TGTGCCAGTAGTATAGGAGGCAGGGGGCCCTACGAGCAGTACTTC.

In this sample, this clone turned up once. The chain has TRBV2 and TRBJ1-5; tentative D call: TRBD1 (5 bases). The germline V gene has CDR1 SNHLY and CDR2 FYNNEI. The CDR3 is 14 residues long. V lost 3 bases and J 5 bases, leaving 11 bases between the germline ends. CDR3 coding DNA: TGTGCCAGCAGTGATATGGCAGGGCATCAGCCCCAGCATTTT. This encodes CASSDMAGHQPQHF.

This chain joins TRBV4-1 and TRBJ2-1; 14 bases are shared with TRBD2. The CDR3 runs to 22 residues. From germline, CDR1 is MGHRA and CDR2 YSYEKL. V lost 2 bases, J lost 1 base, and 16 bases stayed unmatched. The CDR3 region has the DNA TGCGCCAGCAGCCAAATTCCCGGGACTAGCGGGAGTGGAAAGGGGTCCTACAATGAGCAGTTCTTC. The encoded protein is CASSQIPGTSGSGKGSYNEQFF.

The chain joins TRBV10-3 to TRBJ2-5, with TRBD2 matching 7 bases. From germline, CDR1 is ENHRY and CDR2 SYGVKD. CDR3 length: 15 residues. V lost 5 bases and J lost 1; bases outside the gene matches: 7. CDR3 region: CAISPLGGSQETQYF. CDR3 nucleotide sequence: TGTGCCATCAGTCCATTGGGGGGGTCCCAAGAGACCCAGTACTTC.

A note on this clone: The same CDR3 can be traced to other DNA sequences in this sample. The chain uses TRBV3-1 (or the pseudogene TRBV3-2) and TRBJ2-5; possibly TRBD1 for D (6 bases). This CDR3 has 14 amino acids. V lost 1 base and J 5 bases, leaving 11 bases between the germline ends. CDR1 LGHDT and CDR2 YNNKEL come from the germline V gene (reference sequence). The CDR3 spells CASSQVGRGETQYF. The DNA for the CDR3 is TGTGCCAGCAGCCAAGTGGGCAGGGGTGAGACCCAGTACTTC.

V is TRBV5-6 and J is TRBJ1-2, with 10 bases matching TRBD1. Germline CDR1 SGHDT, CDR2 YYEEEE. This CDR3 has 16 amino acids. V gave up 4 bases and J gave up 2 bases; unmatched junction bases: 8. CDR3 DNA: TGTGCCAGCAGCGAACTCGGGACAGGGGAAAACTATGGCTACACCTTC. This gives the protein CASSELGTGENYGYTF.

The chain combines TRBV11-3 with TRBJ2-1; TRBD2 agrees at 12 bases. Germline values: CDR1 SGHNT, CDR2 YENEEA. The CDR3 has 20 amino acids. Trimming cost V 1 base and J 6 bases; bases outside gene matches: 16. In DNA form, the CDR3 reads TGTGCCAGCAGCTTAGTCGGCGGGCCCGAACTAGCGGGAGGCCCCAATGAGCAGTTCTTC. Encoded protein: CASSLVGGPELAGGPNEQFF.

CDR3 DNA: TGTGCCAGCAGCCCGGGGACTAGCGGGAGCCGACGAGCAGATACGCAGTATTTT. The encoded protein is CASSPGTSGSRRADTQYF. The gene calls are TRBV9 and TRBJ2-3; 14 nucleotides line up with TRBD2. The trim removed 4 bases at V and 4 bases at J, leaving 11 bases unmatched. The CDR3 sequence is 18 residues long. CDR1 is SGDLS and CDR2 is YYNGEE in the germline V gene.

The chain combines TRBV19 with TRBJ1-5, with D possibly TRBD1 on 5 matching bases. The V gene lost 2 bases and the J gene lost 7 bases, with 15 bases spanning the gap. The CDR3 is 15 amino acids. CDR1 and CDR2 (germline): LNHDA, SQIVND (reference sequence). The CDR3 DNA reads as TGTGCCAGTAGTATAAGTCAGGGTGCCCGCCAGCCCCAGCATTTT. It specifies CASSISQGARQPQHF.

This clone is termed medium-sized. The chain links TRBV28 to TRBJ2-1; D is perhaps TRBD2 (7 bases). CDR1 MDHEN and CDR2 SYDVKM come from the germline V gene. With 7 bases removed from V and 7 bases from J, the gap between germline ends came to 20 bases. This CDR3 is built from 15 residues. CDR3 in amino acids: CASTTSGGKWNEQFF. CDR3 nucleotide sequence: TGTGCCAGCACCACCTCGGGGGGCAAGTGGAATGAGCAGTTCTTC.